The 29 T cell receptor beta chains reported below all come from one sample, sequenced in a study of T cell clusters in autoimmune cytopenias (dated by TCRdb to between 2018 and 2021). Each sample's TRB amplification started from roughly 240 ng of peripheral blood genomic DNA, which corresponds to some 36,000 genome equivalents. This sample was sequenced with an Illumina MiSeq. TRB rearrangements were amplified by multiplex PCR using a touch-down protocol with TRB-A and TRB-B primer pools mixed in one tube. Reprocessed by TCRdb, the reads give a single entry per CDR3 protein sequence, without DNA. This sample's table contains thousands of distinct CDR3 sequences. The ten largest clones capture around 35% of the sample. These data were also reused for a study on T cell repertoires in aging, cancer and after chemotherapy.

The sequenced material came from peripheral blood. Source of these receptors: a human donor in good health.

V usage is TRBV6-6 and J usage is TRBJ2-7; TCRdb outputs TRBD1, but without DNA this stays unchecked. Germline CDR1 is MNHNY and CDR2 is SVGAGI (reference sequence). The CDR3 contains 17 residues. Here the CDR3 reads CASSLARAAGESYEQYF.

The rearrangement links TRBV18 to TRBJ1-1; lacking DNA, the TRBD1 call made by TCRdb goes unchecked. CDR3 size: 13 residues. Germline V gives CDR1 KGHSH, CDR2 LQKENI. The CDR3: CASSPLPGTEAFF.

The chain has TRBV6-2 or TRBV6-3 and TRBJ2-7; TCRdb names TRBD1, which stays unverified in the absence of DNA. The CDR3 runs 14 residues. The germline V gene has CDR1 MNHEY and CDR2 SVGEGT. The CDR3 sequence: CASSYVGGRNEQYF.

The CDR3 reads CASSFTGGTTDTQYF. V usage is TRBV12-3 or TRBV12-4 and J usage is TRBJ2-3; TCRdb proposes TRBD1, but this gene call is untestable without DNA. CDR3 length: 15 amino acids.

This clonotype is medium-sized by frequency. This chain connects TRBV30 to TRBJ2-5; TCRdb's D call of TRBD1 is untestable without DNA. Germline V gene data show CDR1 as GTSNPN and CDR2 as SVGIG (reference sequence). The CDR3 contains 14 residues. The CDR3 here is CAWSQRTEGETQYF.

Judged by frequency, this clonotype is medium-sized. The chain is built from TRBV30 and TRBJ2-7. The CDR3 sequence is 13 residues long. The germline CDR1 and CDR2 sequences are GTSNPN and SVGIG (reference sequence). The CDR3 spells CAWSVGRPYEQYF.

The genes are TRBV10-3 and TRBJ2-2; TCRdb returns TRBD1, unconfirmable since there is no DNA. Germline CDR1 is ENHRY and CDR2 is SYGVKD. The CDR3 length is 16 residues. This chain's CDR3 is CAISDPETGSTGELFF.

The chain carries TRBV6-5 and TRBJ1-2; TCRdb's assignment of TRBD1 cannot be checked, as there is no DNA. Germline lookup yields CDR1 MNHEY and CDR2 SVGAGI. The length of the CDR3 is 15 residues. The CDR3 reads CASSDHPGQLYGYTF.

CDR3 region: CASSLRTGPTYEQYF. The chain joins TRBV5-6 to TRBJ2-7; TCRdb names TRBD1, which stays unverified in the absence of DNA. The CDR3 has 15 amino acids. Germline loops: CDR1 SGHDT, CDR2 YYEEEE.

The gene calls are TRBV12-3 or TRBV12-4 and TRBJ2-7; TCRdb calls TRBD2, which cannot be checked without DNA. The CDR3 runs 15 residues. Here the CDR3 reads CASSSLGQLAYEQYF.

By frequency, this clonotype registers medium-sized. V usage is TRBV19 and J usage is TRBJ1-2. The CDR3 covers 14 residues. The V gene's germline CDR1 is LNHDA and CDR2 SQIVND (reference sequence). CDR3: CASSIDATNYGYTF.

Considering frequency, this clonotype is medium-sized. V is TRBV5-3 and J is TRBJ1-1; the TCRdb call, TRBD1, lacks DNA for checking. TRBV5-3 is assigned to the ORF class and has an uncertain function. This CDR3 is built from 16 residues. This CDR3 is CARSLWSLEQGPEAFF.

The chain links TRBV6-1 to TRBJ2-1; TCRdb picks TRBD1, but there is no DNA to check that call. Germline lookup yields CDR1 MNHNS and CDR2 SASEGT. The CDR3 has 15 amino acids. CDR3 region: CASSERDRDHQGQFF.

The J gene is TRBJ2-1, the V gene TRBV24-1; there is no DNA to check the TCRdb D call of TRBD2. The germline gives CDR1 KGHDR, CDR2 SFDVKD. The CDR3 has 16 amino acids. This CDR3 reads CATSDLRGEGLYEQFF.

This clonotype shows up as medium-sized by frequency. V is TRBV19 and J is TRBJ1-4; TCRdb indicates TRBD1, and absent DNA this call remains unverified. Germline CDR1 reads LNHDA; CDR2 reads SQIVND (reference sequence). The CDR3 is 16 amino acids. The CDR3 region is CASRPGQGNTNEKLFF.

This clonotype registers medium-sized by frequency. The CDR3: CATSRDRADLYNEQFF. V and J are TRBV15 and TRBJ2-1; TCRdb indicates TRBD1, and absent DNA this call remains unverified. The CDR3 runs 16 residues. Germline V gene data show CDR1 as LNHNV and CDR2 as YYDKDF (reference sequence).

This sequence joins TRBV6-5 and TRBJ1-2. The CDR3 is 16 residues long. The germline gives CDR1 MNHEY, CDR2 SVGAGI. CDR3 region: CASSPTSNLLWGGYTF.

CDR3 amino acids: CAWSVRDRALFF. The chain carries TRBV30 and TRBJ2-2; TCRdb's assignment of TRBD1 cannot be checked, as there is no DNA. CDR1 GTSNPN and CDR2 SVGIG come from the germline V gene (reference sequence). CDR3 length: 12 amino acids.

Considering frequency, this clonotype is medium-sized. This chain connects TRBV29-1 to TRBJ1-5. The CDR3 has 16 amino acids. Germline V gene data show CDR1 as SQVTM and CDR2 as ANQGSEA. The CDR3 region is CSVSPGSSYSNQPQHF.

The V call is TRBV6-1, the J call TRBJ1-6. Germline V gene lookup returns CDR1 MNHNS and CDR2 SASEGT. CDR3 size: 13 residues. This chain's CDR3 is CASSVGANSPLHF.

This clonotype is identified as medium-sized (0.01 to 0.1%) from frequency. The gene calls are TRBV29-1 and TRBJ2-5; as DNA is missing, the TRBD1 call by TCRdb cannot be tested. The CDR3 length is 13 residues. Germline-derived CDR1 and CDR2 are SQVTM and ANQGSEA. CDR3 sequence reads: CSFTLRGQETQYF. Supplemented by reference TRBV29-1 and TRBJ2-5, the full variable domain reads SAVISQKPSRDICQRGTSLTIQCQVDSQVTMMFWYRQQPGQSLTLIATANQGSEATYESGFVIDKFPISRPNLTFSTLTVSNMSPEDSSIYLCSFTLRGQETQYFGPGTRLLVL.

This chain uses TRBV27 with TRBJ1-1; TCRdb's D call of TRBD1 is untestable without DNA. There are 15 residues in the CDR3. The V gene's germline CDR1 is MNHEY and CDR2 SMNVEV (reference sequence). The CDR3 spells CASSLGRAANTEAFF.

The chain has TRBV24-1 and TRBJ1-5; with no DNA, the TCRdb D assignment of TRBD1 cannot be verified. Germline CDR1 reads KGHDR; CDR2 reads SFDVKD. The CDR3 is 17 amino acids. The CDR3 region is CATRRQGASRGNQPQHF.

The chain combines TRBV5-1 with TRBJ2-3; TCRdb calls TRBD1, which cannot be checked without DNA. Germline-derived CDR1 and CDR2 are SGHRS and YFSETQ. The CDR3 loop spans 15 amino acids. CDR3 loop: CASSEQGGGTDTQYF.

This chain joins TRBV24-1 and TRBJ2-1. Germline values: CDR1 KGHDR, CDR2 SFDVKD. The CDR3 is made up of 13 amino acids. CDR3 sequence reads: CATSDYNYNEQFF.

The chain uses TRBV5-1 and TRBJ1-5; TCRdb gives TRBD1 as the D gene, but with no DNA this cannot be confirmed. Per germline, CDR1 SGHRS and CDR2 YFSETQ. CDR3 length: 13 residues. CDR3 sequence reads: CASSLRGNQPQHF.

The rearrangement joins TRBV6-1 to TRBJ2-4; no DNA is available, so the TRBD1 call from TCRdb remains unchecked. Looked up from germline, CDR1 is MNHNS and CDR2 is SASEGT. The CDR3 is 16 amino acids. The CDR3 loop reads CASSDTDRVGKNIQYF.

J is TRBJ1-3 and V is TRBV19. The CDR3 totals 15 residues. Germline assignment: CDR1 LNHDA and CDR2 SQIVND (reference sequence). CDR3 loop: CASSIAPGPGNTIYF. Full variable domain (missing parts from reference TRBV19 and TRBJ1-3): DGGITQSPKYLFRKEGQNVTLSCEQNLNHDAMYWYRQDPGQGLRLIYYSQIVNDFQKGDIAEGYSVSREKKESFPLTVTSAQKNPTAFYLCASSIAPGPGNTIYFGEGSWLTVV.

CDR3 protein: CASSSGGSTDTQYF. This rearrangement joins TRBV11-2 to TRBJ2-3; the TCRdb call, TRBD2, lacks DNA for checking. The CDR3 runs to 14 residues. CDR1 and CDR2 (germline): SGHAT, FQNNGV.